Listed here is a single T cell receptor (beta chain). What it binds is unknown. Deletions cut 6 bases from V and 12 bases from J, with 20 bases between. The CDR3 is 13 amino acids. TCRdb re-called the reads through MiXCR, storing one row per CDR3 protein. The repertoire consists of roughly 100,000 distinct CDR3 sequences, with under 45% occurring once and the leading ten covering around 74%. The sample comes from a study of T cell repertoires in cytomegalovirus infection. Study summary: In the study, CMV epitopes included recently identified HLA-C-restricted and well-studied HLA-B-restricted ones. CMV infection and matching HLA type were both indicated by public TCR beta signatures. Study-level points and caveats: CMV carriers having the relevant HLA were flagged by cumulative public TCR beta family frequency. In two of eight donors, the top clonotype was HLA-C-restricted CMV-specific.

The chain carries TRBV12-3 or TRBV12-4 and TRBJ1-1; a possible D gene is TRBD1 (6 bases). This sequence was found in a human donor in good health (CMV status not recorded). Some clones in this sample may be carry-over from other donors' samples. Source: CD8+ T cells from cultured PBMCs, taken from culture after CMV antigen stimulation. CDR3 bases: TGTGCCAGCAGCACCGAGGGGGGGAGTAAGACTTTCTTT. This gives the protein CASSTEGGSKTFF.